This TCR beta chain was captured in a study of cytomegalovirus exposure and HLA in healthy donors. Whole-study findings and limits: Exclusion applied to some V segments, including TRBV6-2 and TRBV6-3, as they were indistinguishable.

A multiplex PCR was run with 60 Vbeta primers and 13 Jbeta primers. Measured with immunoSEQ multiplex PCR; TCRdb has only the in-frame clones, and not every one. The sample contains some 130,000 clones, around 76% of which appear only once. Per germline, CDR1 SGHNT and CDR2 YYREEE (reference sequence). Trimming left V 3 bases short and J 3 bases short, with 14 bases between. This CDR3 spans 15 amino acids. For this clone: The antigen remains unidentified.

The chain links TRBV5-4 to TRBJ2-3; D possibly corresponds to TRBD1 (7 bases). The sequencing input was PBMCs. The receptor's source is a male donor in good health and CMV-seronegative. CDR3 amino acids: CASSYPGGITDTQYF. CDR3 nucleotides: TGTGCCAGCAGCTATCCAGGGGGGATTACAGATACGCAGTATTTT.